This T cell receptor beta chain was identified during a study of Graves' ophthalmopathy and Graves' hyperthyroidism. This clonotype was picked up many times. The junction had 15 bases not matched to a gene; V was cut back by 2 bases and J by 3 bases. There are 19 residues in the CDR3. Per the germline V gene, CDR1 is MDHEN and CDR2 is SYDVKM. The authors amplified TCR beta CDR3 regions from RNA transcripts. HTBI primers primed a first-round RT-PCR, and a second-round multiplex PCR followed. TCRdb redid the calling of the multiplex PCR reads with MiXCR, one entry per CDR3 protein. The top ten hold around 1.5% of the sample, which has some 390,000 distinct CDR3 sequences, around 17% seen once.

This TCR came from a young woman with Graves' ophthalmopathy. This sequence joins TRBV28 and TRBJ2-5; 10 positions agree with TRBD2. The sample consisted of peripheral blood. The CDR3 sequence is CASSLRDLGLAPDKETQYF. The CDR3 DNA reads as TGTGCCAGCAGTTTAAGGGACCTGGGACTAGCGCCGGACAAAGAGACCCAGTACTTC.